A single sample is the source of the 19 T cell receptor beta chains below, sequenced in a study of blood T cells in healthy people across ages (dated by TCRdb to the mid-2010s). Library generation was performed with 5' RACE. TCRdb lists the instrument as Illumina HiSeq 2500. The second PCR ran for about 6 to 11 cycles and used a J-beta primer mix along with a sample-barcoded 5' primer. TCRdb itself trimmed the public reads at Q25 with fastp, ran MiXCR and retained productive beta chains. Every distinct CDR3 protein forms one entry, paired with its most common genes and DNA. The sample includes some 1,000,000 distinct CDR3 sequences, with under 30% observed a single time. The top ten clones comprise less than 0.75% of the sample. The sample was also linked to a second study, of T cells of mothers and their children.

The sequencing input was blood. The source is a girl aged 2-10 years in good health.

The V call is TRBV6-1, the J call TRBJ2-7; no clear D gene. The length of the CDR3 is 13 residues. Germline assignment: CDR1 MNHNS and CDR2 SASEGT. Trimming pared 1 base from V and 2 bases from J, leaving 6 bases between. CDR3 coding DNA: TGTGCCAGCAGTGAAGTACGAACCTACGAGCAGTACTTC. Translated: CASSEVRTYEQYF.

The chain has TRBV20-1 and TRBJ2-3, with D maybe TRBD2 (6 bases). Germline CDR1 is DFQATT and CDR2 is SNEGSKA (reference sequence). V lost 1 base and J lost 4, with 9 bases in between. The CDR3 covers 13 residues. The CDR3 region has the DNA TGCAGTGCTAGAGGACTAGTTTCAGATACGCAGTATTTT. Translated, it gives CSARGLVSDTQYF.

The chain joins TRBV5-1 to TRBJ2-1; the D is unclear. Germline assignment: CDR1 SGHRS and CDR2 YFSETQ. There are 14 residues in the CDR3. V was cut by 4 bases and J by 5 bases, with 13 bases left in between. For the CDR3, the DNA is TGCGCCAGCAGCGCCGAAAGGGTTGACAATGAGCAGTTCTTC. Its translation: CASSAERVDNEQFF.

This clonotype was counted only a few times. The J gene is TRBJ1-1, the V gene TRBV20-1, with D possibly being TRBD1 (6 bases). Germline V gene data show CDR1 as DFQATT and CDR2 as SNEGSKA (reference sequence). V lost 6 bases to trimming and J lost 3 bases, with 20 bases between them. This CDR3 comprises 15 residues. In DNA, the CDR3 is TGCAGTGCGAGGGGCCAACGGGGGGCAGACACTGAAGCTTTCTTT. It encodes CSARGQRGADTEAFF.

This clonotype was counted a few times. The DNA for the CDR3 is TGCAGTGCTAGAGATGGCGGGCTCAAGGAGAGGCACATTCAGTACTTC. Amino acid sequence: CSARDGGLKERHIQYF. This rearrangement joins TRBV20-1 to TRBJ2-4; D might be TRBD2 (5 bases). Trimming pared 0 bases from V and 8 bases from J, leaving 20 bases between. CDR1 and CDR2 (germline): DFQATT, SNEGSKA (reference sequence). The CDR3 spans 16 residues.

The chain recombines TRBV7-9 with TRBJ1-2, with unresolved D. CDR3 length equals 14 residues. The V end lost 5 bases, the J end lost 7 bases, and 17 bases lay between the germline ends. Germline loops: CDR1 SEHNR, CDR2 FQNEAQ (reference sequence). CDR3 DNA: TGTGCCAGCAGCCCAGAAGGCGGATTCGGTGGCTACACCTTC. This codes for CASSPEGGFGGYTF. Full variable domain (missing parts from reference TRBV7-9 and TRBJ1-2): DTGVSQNPRHKITKRGQNVTFRCDPISEHNRLYWYRQTLGQGPEFLTYFQNEAQLEKSRLLSDRFSAERPKGSFSTLEIQRTEQGDSAMYLCASSPEGGFGGYTFGSGTRLTVV.

This rearrangement joins TRBV7-9 to TRBJ2-3; no reliable D call. This CDR3 is built from 15 residues. V lost 5 bases and J 3 bases, leaving 15 bases between the germline ends. CDR1 is SEHNR and CDR2 is FQNEAQ in the germline V gene (reference sequence). CDR3 coding DNA: TGTGCCAGCAGCCCTAAGGTTTTTCGAACAGATACGCAGTATTTT. It encodes CASSPKVFRTDTQYF.

This clonotype has a handful of counts. This chain joins TRBV28 and TRBJ2-7; possibly TRBD1 for D (6 bases). Looked up from germline, CDR1 is MDHEN and CDR2 is SYDVKM. The CDR3 runs 16 residues. V lost 2 bases and J lost 2, with 16 bases in between. In DNA, the CDR3 is TGTGCCAGCAGTTTAAGTCAGGGGCCCAGGACCTACGAGCAGTACTTC. Its protein product is CASSLSQGPRTYEQYF. The complete variable domain, with remaining parts taken from reference TRBV28 and TRBJ2-7, reads DVKVTQSSRYLVKRTGEKVFLECVQDMDHENMFWYRQDPGLGLRLIYFSYDVKMKEKGDIPEGYSVSREKKERFSLILESASTNQTSMYLCASSLSQGPRTYEQYFGPGTRLTVT.

This clonotype appeared a few times. J is TRBJ2-3 and V is TRBV5-8, with TRBD2 matching 12 bases. The germline gives CDR1 SGHTS, CDR2 YDEGEE. CDR3 length equals 22 residues. Losses at the gene ends were 0 bases for V and 3 bases for J; bases not matched to a gene: 20. Written as DNA, the CDR3 is TGTGCCAGCAGCTTGGGACTAGCGGGAGACTTTGCGCCAACGGGGGGAACAGATACGCAGTATTTT. Translation gives CASSLGLAGDFAPTGGTDTQYF.

This chain joins TRBV10-2 and TRBJ2-5, with D perhaps TRBD1 (6 bases). Trimming stripped 7 bases from V and 3 bases from J, with 12 bases between. Looked up from germline, CDR1 is WSHSY and CDR2 is SAAADI. This CDR3 has 13 residues. CDR3 sequence (DNA): TGCGCCAGCACCAGGGACATCGAAGAGACCCAGTACTTC. This translates into CASTRDIEETQYF.

The V gene is TRBV7-3, the J gene TRBJ1-2; TRBD1 is a possible D gene (6 bases). V was cut by 0 bases and J by 2 bases, with 10 bases left in between. CDR1 is SGHTA, CDR2 FQGTGA, per germline. The CDR3 has 15 residues. The CDR3 protein is CASSLTIQGNYGYTF. As DNA, the CDR3 is TGTGCCAGCAGCTTAACGATACAGGGAAACTATGGCTACACCTTC.

This clonotype was detected only a few times. This could be a read error, since a much larger clone is one nucleotide away. The chain has TRBV2 and TRBJ2-5; TRBD2 matches at 14 bases. The J call may be in error: the DNA end matches TRBJ2-1 better. The CDR3 is 16 residues long. Germline CDR1 is SNHLY and CDR2 is FYNNEI. CDR3: CANRGGLAGDDYEQFF. The CDR3 DNA is TGTGCCAACAGAGGGGGACTAGCGGGAGACGATTATGAGCAGTTCTTC.

Only a few counts were recorded for this clonotype. This CDR3 is CASSDIRMIGAHYEQYF. As DNA, the CDR3 is TGTGCCAGCAGCGATATTCGAATGATTGGGGCACACTACGAGCAGTACTTC. The chain carries TRBV7-2 and TRBJ2-7; weak D call: TRBD1 (5 bases). Trimming removed 5 bases from V and 3 bases from J, with 23 bases in between. The CDR3 loop spans 17 amino acids. Germline lookup yields CDR1 SGHTA and CDR2 FQGNSA.

This clonotype was recorded a few times. The chain couples TRBV4-2 to TRBJ2-4; 7 bases are shared with TRBD1. CDR3 size: 14 residues. The V and J ends lost 2 bases and 3 bases, in that order; junction bases with no gene match: 1. Germline assignment: CDR1 LGHNA and CDR2 YNFKEQ. Here the CDR3 DNA reads TGTGCCAGCAGCCAAAGGGACAGCAAAAACATTCAGTACTTC. This encodes CASSQRDSKNIQYF.

There are a few counts of this clonotype. This chain connects TRBV20-1 to TRBJ1-4, with 9 bases matching TRBD1. Germline V gene lookup returns CDR1 DFQATT and CDR2 SNEGSKA (reference sequence). The CDR3 length is 15 residues. J gave up 8 bases and V 6 bases, and 13 bases lay outside the gene matches. The CDR3 spells CSAPSGQGRKEKLFF. The CDR3 coding sequence is TGCAGTGCCCCATCTGGACAGGGGCGAAAGGAAAAACTGTTTTTT.

This clonotype was seen a handful of times. This chain links TRBV16 with TRBJ1-2; unclear D gene. The CDR3 loop spans 11 amino acids. V lost 3 bases and J 8 bases, leaving 7 bases between the germline ends. Germline-derived CDR1 and CDR2 are KGHSY and FQNENV. The CDR3 DNA follows: TGTGCCAGCAGCCAGGGCTTGGGCTACACCTTC. It specifies CASSQGLGYTF.

This clonotype was counted between two and nine times. The chain links TRBV6-5 to TRBJ1-3, with D maybe TRBD1 (5 bases). The CDR3 totals 17 residues. V was shortened by 2 bases and J by 0 bases, with 14 bases between the two germline ends. CDR1 MNHEY and CDR2 SVGAGI come from the germline V gene. CDR3 region: CASSYAGTVSSGNTIYF. For the CDR3, the DNA is TGTGCCAGCAGTTACGCCGGGACCGTATCCTCTGGAAACACCATATATTTT.

Here the CDR3 reads CSVRAPNEKLFF. CDR3 DNA sequence: TGCAGCGTAAGGGCACCCAATGAAAAACTGTTTTTT. The genes are TRBV29-1 and TRBJ1-4; no definite D call. The CDR3 covers 12 residues. V dropped 6 bases and J dropped 5 bases, with 10 bases sitting between them. From germline, CDR1 is SQVTM and CDR2 ANQGSEA. Filled out from reference TRBV29-1 and TRBJ1-4, the complete variable domain reads SAVISQKPSRDICQRGTSLTIQCQVDSQVTMMFWYRQQPGQSLTLIATANQGSEATYESGFVIDKFPISRPNLTFSTLTVSNMSPEDSSIYLCSVRAPNEKLFFGSGTQLSVL.

The chain has TRBV20-1 and TRBJ2-5; 7 bases fit TRBD2. With the DNA end fitting TRBJ2-1 better, the J assignment may be wrong. The CDR3 totals 17 residues. Germline lookup yields CDR1 DFQATT and CDR2 SNEGSKA (reference sequence). The CDR3 bases are TGCAGTGCCACCCTCGGACTAGACCCGCTCCCCGGGAATGAGCAGTTCTTC. It specifies CSATLGLDPLPGNEQFF.